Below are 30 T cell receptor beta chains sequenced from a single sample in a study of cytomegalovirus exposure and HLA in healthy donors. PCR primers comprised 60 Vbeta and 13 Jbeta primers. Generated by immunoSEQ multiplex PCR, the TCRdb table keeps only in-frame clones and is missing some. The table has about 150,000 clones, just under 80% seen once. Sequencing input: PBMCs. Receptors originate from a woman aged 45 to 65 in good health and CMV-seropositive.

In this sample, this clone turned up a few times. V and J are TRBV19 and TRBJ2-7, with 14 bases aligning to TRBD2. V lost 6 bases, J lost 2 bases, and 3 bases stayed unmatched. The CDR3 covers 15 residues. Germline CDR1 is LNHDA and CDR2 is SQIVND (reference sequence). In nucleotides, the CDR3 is TGTGCCAGTAGGTCGGGACTAGCGGGAGCCTACGAGCAGTACTTC. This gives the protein CASRSGLAGAYEQYF.

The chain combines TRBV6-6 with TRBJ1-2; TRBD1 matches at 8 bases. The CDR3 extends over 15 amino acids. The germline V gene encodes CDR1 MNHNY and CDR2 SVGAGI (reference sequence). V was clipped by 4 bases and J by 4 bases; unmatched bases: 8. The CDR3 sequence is CASSSGQGIPYGYTF. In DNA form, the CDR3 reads TGTGCCAGCAGTTCTGGACAGGGAATCCCCTATGGCTACACCTTC.

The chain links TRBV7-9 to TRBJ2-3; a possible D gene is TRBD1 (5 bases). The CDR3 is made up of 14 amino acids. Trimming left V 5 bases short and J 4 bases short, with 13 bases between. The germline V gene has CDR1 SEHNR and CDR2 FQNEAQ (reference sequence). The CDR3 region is CASSPVSRADTQYF. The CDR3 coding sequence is TGTGCCAGCAGCCCCGTTTCCAGGGCAGATACGCAGTATTTT. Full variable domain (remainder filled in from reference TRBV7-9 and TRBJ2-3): DTGVSQNPRHKITKRGQNVTFRCDPISEHNRLYWYRQTLGQGPEFLTYFQNEAQLEKSRLLSDRFSAERPKGSFSTLEIQRTEQGDSAMYLCASSPVSRADTQYFGPGTRLTVL.

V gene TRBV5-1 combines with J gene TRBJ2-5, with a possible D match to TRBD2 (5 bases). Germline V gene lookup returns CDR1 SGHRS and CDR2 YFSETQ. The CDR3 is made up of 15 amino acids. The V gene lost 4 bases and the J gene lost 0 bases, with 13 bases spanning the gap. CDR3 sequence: CASSLSWEYQETQYF. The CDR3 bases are TGCGCCAGCAGCCTGAGTTGGGAGTACCAAGAGACCCAGTACTTC.

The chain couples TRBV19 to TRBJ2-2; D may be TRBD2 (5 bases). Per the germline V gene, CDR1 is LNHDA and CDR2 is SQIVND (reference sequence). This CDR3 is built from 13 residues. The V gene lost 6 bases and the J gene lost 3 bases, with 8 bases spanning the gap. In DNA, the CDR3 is TGTGCCAGTAGGCCGGACTACACCGGGGAGCTGTTTTTT. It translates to CASRPDYTGELFF.

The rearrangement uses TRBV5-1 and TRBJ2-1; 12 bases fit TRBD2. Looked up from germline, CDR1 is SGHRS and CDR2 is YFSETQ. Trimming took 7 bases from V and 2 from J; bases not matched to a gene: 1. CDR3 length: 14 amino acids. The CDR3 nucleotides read TGCGCCAGCTCTAGCGGGGGGGCCTACAATGAGCAGTTCTTC. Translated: CASSSGGAYNEQFF. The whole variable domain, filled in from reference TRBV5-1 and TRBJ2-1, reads KAGVTQTPRYLIKTRGQQVTLSCSPISGHRSVSWYQQTPGQGLQFLFEYFSETQRNKGNFPGRFSGRQFSNSRSEMNVSTLELGDSALYLCASSSGGAYNEQFFGPGTRLTVL.

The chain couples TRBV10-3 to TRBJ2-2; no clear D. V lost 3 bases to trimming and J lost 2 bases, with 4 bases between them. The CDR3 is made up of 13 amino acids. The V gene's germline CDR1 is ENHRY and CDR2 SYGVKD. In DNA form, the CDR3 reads TGTGCCATCAGTGACATCAACACCGGGGAGCTGTTTTTT. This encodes CAISDINTGELFF.

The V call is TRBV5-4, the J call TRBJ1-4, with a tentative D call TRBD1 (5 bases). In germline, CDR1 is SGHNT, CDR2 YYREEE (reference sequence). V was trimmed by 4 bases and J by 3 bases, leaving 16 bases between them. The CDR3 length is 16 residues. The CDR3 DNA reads TGTGCCAGCAGCCTAGGATCGGCCAGGGCTAATGAAAAACTGTTTTTT. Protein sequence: CASSLGSARANEKLFF.

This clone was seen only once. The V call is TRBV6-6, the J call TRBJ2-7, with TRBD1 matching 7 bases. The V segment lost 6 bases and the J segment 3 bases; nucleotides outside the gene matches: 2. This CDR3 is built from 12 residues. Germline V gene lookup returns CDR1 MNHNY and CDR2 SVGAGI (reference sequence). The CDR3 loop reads CASRPGGYEQYF. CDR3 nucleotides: TGTGCCAGCAGGCCAGGGGGCTACGAGCAGTACTTC.

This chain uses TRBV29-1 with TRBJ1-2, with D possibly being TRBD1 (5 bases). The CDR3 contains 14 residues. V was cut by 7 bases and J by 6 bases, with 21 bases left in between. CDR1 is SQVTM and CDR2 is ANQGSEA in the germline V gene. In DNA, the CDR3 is TGCAGCGCTAGGAGGGACGCCGGGGGGGATGGCTACACCTTC. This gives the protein CSARRDAGGDGYTF. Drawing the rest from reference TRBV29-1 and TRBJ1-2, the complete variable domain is SAVISQKPSRDICQRGTSLTIQCQVDSQVTMMFWYRQQPGQSLTLIATANQGSEATYESGFVIDKFPISRPNLTFSTLTVSNMSPEDSSIYLCSARRDAGGDGYTFGSGTRLTVV.

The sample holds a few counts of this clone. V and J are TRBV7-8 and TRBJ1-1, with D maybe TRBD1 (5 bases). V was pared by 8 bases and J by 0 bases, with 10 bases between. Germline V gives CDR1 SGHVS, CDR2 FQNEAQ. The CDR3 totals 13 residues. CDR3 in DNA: TGTGCCAGCCAACGACAGTTGAACACTGAAGCTTTCTTT. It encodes CASQRQLNTEAFF.

CDR3 sequence reads: CASSPPSNSYEQYF. CDR3 DNA: TGTGCCAGCTCACCACCGTCAAACAGCTACGAGCAGTACTTC. The chain links TRBV18 to TRBJ2-7; D ambiguous. V lost 0 bases and J lost 3, with 9 bases in between. The CDR3 loop spans 14 amino acids. Germline V lookup: CDR1 KGHSH, CDR2 LQKENI.

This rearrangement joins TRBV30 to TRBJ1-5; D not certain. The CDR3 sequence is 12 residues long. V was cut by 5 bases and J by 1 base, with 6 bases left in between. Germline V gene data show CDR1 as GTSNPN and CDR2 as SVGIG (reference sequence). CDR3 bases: TGTGCCTGGGCCGCGAGCAATCAGCCCCAGCATTTT. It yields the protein CAWAASNQPQHF.

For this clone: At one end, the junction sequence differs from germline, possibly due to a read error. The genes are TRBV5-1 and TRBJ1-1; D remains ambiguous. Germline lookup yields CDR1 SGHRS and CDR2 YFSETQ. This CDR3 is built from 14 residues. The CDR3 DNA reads TGCGCCAGCAGCTTGGGCGGGATGAACATTGAAGCTTTCTTT. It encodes CASSLGGMNIEAFF.

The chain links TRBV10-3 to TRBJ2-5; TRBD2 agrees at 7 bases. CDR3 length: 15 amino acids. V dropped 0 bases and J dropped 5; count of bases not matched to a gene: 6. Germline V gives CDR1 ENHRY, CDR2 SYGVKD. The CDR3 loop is CAISESAGARETQYF. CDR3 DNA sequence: TGTGCCATCAGTGAGTCTGCGGGAGCGCGGGAGACCCAGTACTTC.

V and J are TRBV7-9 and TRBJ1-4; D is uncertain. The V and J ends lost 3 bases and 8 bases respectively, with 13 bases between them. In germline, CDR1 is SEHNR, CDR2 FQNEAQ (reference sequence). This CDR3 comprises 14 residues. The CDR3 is CASSFNQRGEKLFF. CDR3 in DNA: TGTGCCAGCAGCTTTAATCAACGCGGAGAAAAACTGTTTTTT.

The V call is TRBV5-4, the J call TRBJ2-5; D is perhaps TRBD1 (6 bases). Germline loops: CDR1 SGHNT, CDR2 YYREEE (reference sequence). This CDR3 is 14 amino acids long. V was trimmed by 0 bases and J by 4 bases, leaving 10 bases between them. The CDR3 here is CASSLDGGGETQYF. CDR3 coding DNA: TGTGCCAGCAGCTTGGATGGGGGCGGAGAGACCCAGTACTTC.

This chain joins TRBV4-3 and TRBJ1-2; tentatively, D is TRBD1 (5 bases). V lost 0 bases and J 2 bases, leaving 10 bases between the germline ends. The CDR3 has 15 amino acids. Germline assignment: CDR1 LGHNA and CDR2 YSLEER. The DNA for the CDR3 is TGCGCCAGCAGCCAAGATGGGGGGGTCAACTATGGCTACACCTTC. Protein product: CASSQDGGVNYGYTF.

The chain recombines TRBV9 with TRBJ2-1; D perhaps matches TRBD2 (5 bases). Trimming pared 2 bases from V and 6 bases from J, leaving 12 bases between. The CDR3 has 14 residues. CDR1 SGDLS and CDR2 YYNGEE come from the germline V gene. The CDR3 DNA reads TGTGCCAGCAGCGTTGCTAGCTTCGGCAATGAGCAGTTCTTC. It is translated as CASSVASFGNEQFF.

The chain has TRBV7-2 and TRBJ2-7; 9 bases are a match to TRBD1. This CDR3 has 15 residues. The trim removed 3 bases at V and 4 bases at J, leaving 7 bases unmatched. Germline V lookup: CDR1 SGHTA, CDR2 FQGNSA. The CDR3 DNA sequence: TGTGCCAGCAGCTTCCGGGACAGGGACTGGTACGAGCAGTACTTC. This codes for CASSFRDRDWYEQYF.

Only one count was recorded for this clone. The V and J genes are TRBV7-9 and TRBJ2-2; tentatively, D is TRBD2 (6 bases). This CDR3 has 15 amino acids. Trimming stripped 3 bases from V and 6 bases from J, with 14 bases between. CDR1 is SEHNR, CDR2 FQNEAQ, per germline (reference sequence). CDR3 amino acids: CASSFAGTGAGELFF. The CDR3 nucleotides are TGTGCCAGCAGCTTCGCCGGGACGGGGGCCGGGGAGCTGTTTTTT. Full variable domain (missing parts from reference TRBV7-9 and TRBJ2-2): DTGVSQNPRHKITKRGQNVTFRCDPISEHNRLYWYRQTLGQGPEFLTYFQNEAQLEKSRLLSDRFSAERPKGSFSTLEIQRTEQGDSAMYLCASSFAGTGAGELFFGEGSRLTVL.

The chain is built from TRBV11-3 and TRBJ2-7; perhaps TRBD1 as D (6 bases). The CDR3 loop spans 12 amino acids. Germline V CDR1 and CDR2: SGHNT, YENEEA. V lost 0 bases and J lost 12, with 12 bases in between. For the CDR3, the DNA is TGTGCCAGCAGCTTAGATACTTCGGACAGGTACTTC. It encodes CASSLDTSDRYF.

CDR3 in DNA: TGTGCCTGGAGTGAGGGACAGGACAGTCAGCCCCAGCATTTT. This gives the protein CAWSEGQDSQPQHF. This chain joins TRBV30 and TRBJ1-5; TRBD1 agrees at 8 bases. Germline CDR1 GTSNPN, CDR2 SVGIG (reference sequence). The length of the CDR3 is 14 residues. Trimming cost V 1 base and J 6 bases; bases outside gene matches: 5.

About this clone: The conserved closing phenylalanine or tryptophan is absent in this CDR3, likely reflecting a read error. CDR3 coding DNA: TGTGCCAGCAGTTCGGTCTCGAAGGAGCAGTACCTC. Its translation: CASSSVSKEQYL. The chain has TRBV28 and TRBJ2-7, with D hard to call. Per germline, CDR1 MDHEN and CDR2 SYDVKM. V was clipped by 4 bases and J by 7 bases, with 11 bases between them. The CDR3 is made up of 12 amino acids.

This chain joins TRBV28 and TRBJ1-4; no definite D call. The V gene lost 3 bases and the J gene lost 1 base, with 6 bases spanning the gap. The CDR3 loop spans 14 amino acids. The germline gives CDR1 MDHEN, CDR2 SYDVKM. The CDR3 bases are TGTGCCAGCAGTTTGGAGAGAACTAATGAAAAACTGTTTTTT. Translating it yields CASSLERTNEKLFF.

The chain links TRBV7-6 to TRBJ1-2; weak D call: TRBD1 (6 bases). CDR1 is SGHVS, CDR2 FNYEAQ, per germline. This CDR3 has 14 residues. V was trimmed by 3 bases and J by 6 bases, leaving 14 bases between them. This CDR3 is CASSLAGGQDGYTF. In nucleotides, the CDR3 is TGTGCCAGCAGCTTGGCGGGGGGCCAGGATGGCTACACCTTC.

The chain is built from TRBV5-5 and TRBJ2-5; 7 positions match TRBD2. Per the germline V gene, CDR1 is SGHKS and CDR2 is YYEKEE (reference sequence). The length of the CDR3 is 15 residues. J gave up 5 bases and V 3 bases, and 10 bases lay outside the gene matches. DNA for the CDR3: TGTGCCAGCAGCTCGAGAGGGGAGGGTGGGGAGACCCAGTACTTC. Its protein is CASSSRGEGGETQYF.

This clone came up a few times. The CDR3 sequence: CASRRDLAVDTQYF. DNA of the CDR3: TGTGCCAGCAGACGCGACTTAGCTGTAGATACGCAGTATTTT. The chain carries TRBV11-1 and TRBJ2-3; D unresolved. CDR3 size: 14 residues. Per the germline V gene, CDR1 is SGHAT and CDR2 is FQDESV (reference sequence). Trimming left V 6 bases short and J 5 bases short, with 15 bases between.

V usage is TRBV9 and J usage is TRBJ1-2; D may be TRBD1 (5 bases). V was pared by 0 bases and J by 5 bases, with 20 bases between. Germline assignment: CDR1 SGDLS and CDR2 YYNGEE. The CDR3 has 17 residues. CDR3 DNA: TGTGCCAGCAGCGTAGCGCCCAATAGACAGTACTCATATGGCTACACCTTC. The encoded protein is CASSVAPNRQYSYGYTF.

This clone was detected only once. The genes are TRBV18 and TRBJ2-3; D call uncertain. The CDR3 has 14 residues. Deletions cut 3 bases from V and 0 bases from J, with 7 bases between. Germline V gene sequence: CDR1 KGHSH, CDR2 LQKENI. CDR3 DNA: TGTGCCAGCTCACCCTCAGCGAGCACAGATACGCAGTATTTT. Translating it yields CASSPSASTDTQYF.